This TCR beta chain came from a study of T cell responses to AZD1222 COVID-19 vaccine. General observations from the study: Most donors were white British and more were female, and clonal diversity was possibly underestimated. Following two doses of AZD1222, Spike-specific TCR breadth and depth rose.

Comments on this clone: Antigen unknown.

The method was immunoSEQ multiplex PCR; TCRdb's version includes in-frame clones alone and lacks a portion of them. The table shows about 140,000 clones, with about 86% occurring only once. Trimming at V came to 8 bases and at J to 1 base, leaving 9 bases not matched to a gene. This CDR3 is 15 amino acids long. The germline CDR1 and CDR2 sequences are LGHDT and YNNKEL (reference sequence). Sequenced material: peripheral blood, taken on day 0 of AZD1222 vaccination. The receptor was isolated from an adult in good health. The chain couples TRBV3-1 (or the pseudogene TRBV3-2) to TRBJ2-3; 7 nucleotides align to TRBD1. CDR3 DNA sequence: TGTGCCAGCTCGGGACAGCAGCTGGGCACAGATACGCAGTATTTT. Encoded protein: CASSGQQLGTDTQYF.